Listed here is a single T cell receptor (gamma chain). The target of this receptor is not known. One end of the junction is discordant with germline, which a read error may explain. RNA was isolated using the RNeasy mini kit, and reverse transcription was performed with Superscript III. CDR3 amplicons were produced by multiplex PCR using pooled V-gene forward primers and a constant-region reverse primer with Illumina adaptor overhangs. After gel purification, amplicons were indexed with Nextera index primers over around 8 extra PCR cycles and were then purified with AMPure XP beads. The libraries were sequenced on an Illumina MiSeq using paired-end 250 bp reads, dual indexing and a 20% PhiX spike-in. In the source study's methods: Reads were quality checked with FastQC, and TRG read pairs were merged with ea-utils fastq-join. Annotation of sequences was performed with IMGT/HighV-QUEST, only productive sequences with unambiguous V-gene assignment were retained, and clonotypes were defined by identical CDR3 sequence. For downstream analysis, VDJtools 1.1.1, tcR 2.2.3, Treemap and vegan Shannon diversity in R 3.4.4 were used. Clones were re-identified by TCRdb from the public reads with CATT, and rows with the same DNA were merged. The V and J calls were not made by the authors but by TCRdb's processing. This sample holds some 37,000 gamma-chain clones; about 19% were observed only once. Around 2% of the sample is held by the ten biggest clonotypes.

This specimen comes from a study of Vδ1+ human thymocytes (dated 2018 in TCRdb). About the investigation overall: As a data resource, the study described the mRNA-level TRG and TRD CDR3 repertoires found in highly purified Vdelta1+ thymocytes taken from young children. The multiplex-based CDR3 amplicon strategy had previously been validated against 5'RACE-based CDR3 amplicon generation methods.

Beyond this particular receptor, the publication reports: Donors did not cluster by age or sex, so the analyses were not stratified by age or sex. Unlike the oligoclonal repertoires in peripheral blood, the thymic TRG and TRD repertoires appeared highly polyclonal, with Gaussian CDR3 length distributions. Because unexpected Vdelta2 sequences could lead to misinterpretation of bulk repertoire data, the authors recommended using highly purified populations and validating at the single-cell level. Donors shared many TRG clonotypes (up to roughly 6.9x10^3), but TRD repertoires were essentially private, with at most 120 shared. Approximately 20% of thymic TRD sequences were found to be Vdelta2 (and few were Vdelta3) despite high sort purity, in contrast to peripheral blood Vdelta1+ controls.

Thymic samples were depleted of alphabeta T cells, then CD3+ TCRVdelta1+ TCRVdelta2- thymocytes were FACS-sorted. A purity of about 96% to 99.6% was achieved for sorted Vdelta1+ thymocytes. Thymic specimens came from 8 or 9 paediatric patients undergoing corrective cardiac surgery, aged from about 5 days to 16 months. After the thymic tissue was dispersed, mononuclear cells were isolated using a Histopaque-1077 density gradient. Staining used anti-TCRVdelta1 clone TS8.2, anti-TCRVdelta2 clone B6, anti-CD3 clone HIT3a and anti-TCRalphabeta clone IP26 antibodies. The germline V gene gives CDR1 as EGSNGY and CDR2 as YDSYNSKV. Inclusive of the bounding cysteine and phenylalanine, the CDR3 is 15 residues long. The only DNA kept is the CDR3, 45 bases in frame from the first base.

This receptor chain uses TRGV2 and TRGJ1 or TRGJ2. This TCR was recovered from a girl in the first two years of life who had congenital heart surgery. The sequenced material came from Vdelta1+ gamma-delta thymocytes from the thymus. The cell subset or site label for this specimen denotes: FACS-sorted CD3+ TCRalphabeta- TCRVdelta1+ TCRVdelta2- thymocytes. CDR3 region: CATWDGRWDYYKKLF. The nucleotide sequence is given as TGCGCCACCTGGGACGGGCGGTGGGATTATTATAAGAAACTCTTT.